This T cell receptor (beta chain) was found in a study of blood T cell repertoires in COVID-19. Overall study context: The study drew acute and convalescent COVID-19 samples from the United States, Italy and Spain. From T cells, B-cell-depleted T cells, or PBMCs came the material, which was cDNA or gDNA.

TCRdb's copy holds only in-frame clones and misses some; the assay was immunoSEQ multiplex PCR. The sample consists of approximately 210,000 clones, approximately 80% of them appearing once. CDR1 and CDR2 (germline): MGHRA, YSYEKL. The V segment lost 4 bases and the J segment 6 bases; nucleotides outside the gene matches: 15. The CDR3 has 17 residues. J is TRBJ1-2 and V is TRBV4-1; 9 bases agree with TRBD1. The clonotype comes from a human donor in a cohort sampled during active COVID-19. The material sequenced was peripheral blood. CDR3 nucleotide sequence: TGCGCCAGCAGCCGCCGACAGGGGGTGGAAAAGGAGGATGGCTACACCTTC. The encoded protein is CASSRRQGVEKEDGYTF.